This record looks at one TCR beta chain sequence and its context. The V and J ends lost 1 base and 3 bases, in that order; junction bases with no gene match: 3. The CDR3 contains 16 residues. CDR1 is SGHTA, CDR2 FQGNSA, per germline. The source of the sample is a study of blood T cell repertoires in COVID-19. TCRdb's copy holds only in-frame clones and misses some; the assay was immunoSEQ multiplex PCR. This sample carries roughly 200,000 clones, 80% to 90% of them seen once, and the ten largest clones take 3.5% to 4%. Sequenced material: PBMCs or T cells enriched from blood (not recorded which). The source of this sequence is a woman in her 40s with acute COVID-19. This rearrangement joins TRBV7-2 to TRBJ2-1; 10 nucleotides match TRBD2. The DNA for the CDR3 is TGTGCCAGCAGCTTAGAACTAGCGGGGTTCTACAATGAGCAGTTCTTC. Protein: CASSLELAGFYNEQFF. Full variable domain (missing parts from reference TRBV7-2 and TRBJ2-1): GAGVSQSPSNKVTEKGKDVELRCDPISGHTALYWYRQSLGQGLEFLIYFQGNSAPDKSGLPSDRFSAERTGGSVSTLTIQRTQQEDSAVYLCASSLELAGFYNEQFFGPGTRLTVL.